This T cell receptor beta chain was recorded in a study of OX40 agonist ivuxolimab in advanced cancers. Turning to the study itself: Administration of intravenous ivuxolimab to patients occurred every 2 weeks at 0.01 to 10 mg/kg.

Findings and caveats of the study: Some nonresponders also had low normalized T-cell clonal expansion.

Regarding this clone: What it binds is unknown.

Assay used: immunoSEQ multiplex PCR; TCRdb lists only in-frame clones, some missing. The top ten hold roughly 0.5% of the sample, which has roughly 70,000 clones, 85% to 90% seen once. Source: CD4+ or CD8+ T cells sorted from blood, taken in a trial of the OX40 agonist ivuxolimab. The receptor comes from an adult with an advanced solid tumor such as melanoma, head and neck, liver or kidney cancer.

The CDR3 nucleotides are TGTGCCAGCTCACCAGGACAGGGCCTAGTTAGCACAGATACGCAGTATTTT. Amino acid sequence: CASSPGQGLVSTDTQYF. The chain employs TRBV18 and TRBJ2-3; TRBD1 matches 8 bases. This CDR3 region has 17 residues. V was clipped by 2 bases and J by 0 bases; unmatched bases: 7. CDR1 is KGHSH and CDR2 is LQKENI in the germline V gene.